This T cell receptor (beta chain) was identified in a study of shared clonotypes between healthy human individuals. Points from the study as a whole: Naive subsets generally exceeded memory subsets in estimated richness.

Genomic DNA per cell subset filled all wells of several immunoSEQ plates. Here immunoSEQ multiplex PCR was the method, and the copy in TCRdb shows in-frame clones only, minus some. The table includes approximately 320,000 clones, more than 75% detected once. V gave up 6 bases and J gave up 5 bases, with 16 bases separating them. The CDR3 loop spans 14 amino acids. Germline V CDR1 and CDR2: SGHVS, FQNEAQ. About this clone itself: Antigen: not known.

This receptor was identified in a man younger than 30 in good health. Sequencing was carried out using memory CD8+ T cells sorted from blood. The sample's subset: CD45RO+ cells pooled with CCR7-negative TemRA cells. The V gene is TRBV7-8, the J gene TRBJ1-1; D unresolved. CDR3 in amino acids: CASSLPPPRTEAFF. CDR3 DNA: TGTGCCAGCAGTCTTCCTCCCCCTCGGACTGAAGCTTTCTTT. Filled out from reference TRBV7-8 and TRBJ1-1, the complete variable domain reads GAGVSQSPRYKVAKRGQDVALRCDPISGHVSLFWYQQALGQGPEFLTYFQNEAQLDKSGLPSDRFFAERPEGSVSTLKIQRTQQEDSAVYLCASSLPPPRTEAFFGQGTRLTVV.